These 10 T cell receptor beta chains were all obtained from the same sample, sequenced in a study of STAT3 mutations in large granular lymphocyte leukemia. General study findings and limits: Every T-cell large granular lymphocyte leukemia patient had at least one immunodominant TCR beta clonotype.

Profiling relied on immunoSEQ multiplex PCR, and the TCRdb table lists in-frame clones only, not all of them. Of roughly 35,000 clones listed, around nine tenths were seen once; the top ten hold 0.43%. No antigen is known for these receptors. Sequenced material: PBMCs. All receptors derive from a human donor with T large granular lymphocyte leukemia. Some clones in this sample may be carry-over from other donors' samples.

V is TRBV30 and J is TRBJ2-7; D is perhaps TRBD1 or TRBD2 (5 bases each). Germline V gives CDR1 GTSNPN, CDR2 SVGIG (reference sequence). This CDR3 spans 15 amino acids. V was trimmed by 8 bases and J by 7 bases, leaving 27 bases between them. In DNA, the CDR3 is TGTGCCGGCCGGGGCAGTGCGACTCCTAATGAGGAGCAGTACTTC. Translation gives CAGRGSATPNEEQYF.

The V gene is TRBV14, the J gene TRBJ1-1, with D maybe TRBD1 (5 bases). This CDR3 is 12 amino acids long. Trimming pared 0 bases from V and 10 bases from J, leaving 9 bases between. Germline V CDR1 and CDR2: SGHDN, FVKESK. The CDR3 sequence: CASSQEGGGAFF. DNA for the CDR3: TGTGCCAGCAGCCAAGAGGGGGGGGGAGCTTTCTTT.

This chain links TRBV29-1 with TRBJ1-1; D gene uncertain. The V end was cut by 5 bases, the J end by 0 bases, with 10 bases between. The CDR3 spans 13 residues. Germline V gives CDR1 SQVTM, CDR2 ANQGSEA. The CDR3 nucleotides read TGCAGCGTTTATGCAGGTATGAACACTGAAGCTTTCTTT. It specifies CSVYAGMNTEAFF.

V gene TRBV5-5 combines with J gene TRBJ2-7; D ambiguous. In germline, CDR1 is SGHKS, CDR2 YYEKEE (reference sequence). Trimming shortened V by 0 bases and J by 3 bases, and 7 bases separated the two germline ends. This CDR3 region has 13 residues. The CDR3 region is CASSLEAGYEQYF. CDR3 DNA: TGTGCCAGCAGCTTGGAGGCCGGCTACGAGCAGTACTTC.

This chain joins TRBV28 and TRBJ1-1; maybe TRBD1 (5 bases). The V and J ends lost 5 bases and 10 bases respectively, with 11 bases between them. The germline V gene has CDR1 MDHEN and CDR2 SYDVKM. The CDR3 runs 11 residues. CDR3 bases: TGTGCCAGCAGTCCACGGGACGTAGCTTTCTTT. Amino acids: CASSPRDVAFF.

The V gene is TRBV4-1, the J gene TRBJ2-4; D gene ambiguous. The V gene lost 1 base and the J gene lost 0 bases, with 7 bases spanning the gap. CDR1 is MGHRA and CDR2 is YSYEKL in the germline V gene. The CDR3 totals 15 residues. This chain's CDR3 is CASSQAVLAKNIQYF. The CDR3 DNA sequence: TGCGCCAGCAGCCAAGCGGTTTTAGCCAAAAACATTCAGTACTTC.

This sequence joins TRBV5-5 and TRBJ1-5; 7 nucleotides line up with TRBD1. Germline V gene data show CDR1 as SGHKS and CDR2 as YYEKEE (reference sequence). J gave up 0 bases and V 4 bases, and 7 bases lay outside the gene matches. CDR3 length: 16 amino acids. The CDR3 loop reads CASSAQGPNSNQPQHF. The CDR3 DNA follows: TGTGCCAGCAGCGCACAGGGGCCCAATAGCAATCAGCCCCAGCATTTT.

The chain joins TRBV28 to TRBJ1-6; D is possibly TRBD1 (6 bases). From germline, CDR1 is MDHEN and CDR2 SYDVKM. V lost 6 bases and J 0 bases, leaving 18 bases between the germline ends. The CDR3 runs 18 residues. The CDR3 nucleotides are TGTGCCAGCAGCCCGGTCGGGGGGCAGAGCTCCTATAATTCACCCCTCCACTTT. Protein sequence: CASSPVGGQSSYNSPLHF.

This clone turned up a few times. J is TRBJ1-6 and V is TRBV15; D not resolved. The CDR3 runs to 14 residues. Looked up from germline, CDR1 is LNHNV and CDR2 is YYDKDF (reference sequence). Trimming cost V 1 base and J 8 bases, with 9 bases left between them. CDR3 protein: CATSRVGLDSPLHF. CDR3 nucleotide sequence: TGTGCCACCAGCAGAGTAGGTCTAGATTCACCCCTCCACTTT. The variable domain in full, with the rest retrieved from reference TRBV15 and TRBJ1-6, is DAMVIQNPRYQVTQFGKPVTLSCSQTLNHNVMYWYQQKSSQAPKLLFHYYDKDFNNEADTPDNFQSRRPNTSFCFLDIRSPGLGDTAMYLCATSRVGLDSPLHFGNGTRLTVT.

The J gene is TRBJ2-1, the V gene TRBV30, with D perhaps given as TRBD1 or TRBD2 (5 bases each). CDR1 and CDR2 (germline): GTSNPN, SVGIG (reference sequence). V lost 2 bases and J 4 bases, leaving 9 bases between the germline ends. CDR3 length: 13 residues. The CDR3 protein is CAWSLGVYNEQFF. The DNA of the CDR3 is TGTGCCTGGAGTTTGGGGGTTTACAATGAGCAGTTCTTC. Full variable domain (rest looked up from reference TRBV30 and TRBJ2-1): SQTIHQWPATLVQPVGSPLSLECTVEGTSNPNLYWYRQAAGRGLQLLFYSVGIGQISSEVPQNLSASRPQDRQFILSSKKLLLSDSGFYLCAWSLGVYNEQFFGPGTRLTVL.